The 9 T cell receptor beta chains given below trace back to one sample, sequenced in a study of blood T cell repertoires in COVID-19. TCRdb's copy holds only in-frame clones and misses some; the assay was immunoSEQ multiplex PCR. The repertoire holds roughly 400,000 clones, approximately 92% seen once, with roughly 1.1% in the top ten. Sequencing was done on a sample of PBMCs or T cells enriched from blood (not recorded which). These receptors all come from a man aged 30 to 45 who had recovered from COVID-19.

The rearrangement joins TRBV5-1 to TRBJ2-1, with a possible D match to TRBD1 (5 bases). The V end lost 4 bases, the J end lost 9 bases, and 14 bases lay between the germline ends. CDR1 is SGHRS and CDR2 is YFSETQ in the germline V gene. The CDR3 covers 13 residues. CDR3 protein: CASSPLQGGEQFF. The CDR3 coding sequence is TGCGCCAGCAGCCCCCTCCAGGGCGGTGAGCAGTTCTTC.

The J gene is TRBJ2-3, the V gene TRBV2; 10 bases are a match to TRBD2. The CDR3 is 16 amino acids. In germline, CDR1 is SNHLY, CDR2 FYNNEI. V lost 4 bases to trimming and J lost 2 bases; unmatched junction nucleotides: 6. CDR3 nucleotide sequence: TGTGCCAGCAGTGGGCTAGCGGGAGAATTCACAGATACGCAGTATTTT. It yields the protein CASSGLAGEFTDTQYF.

This chain uses TRBV25-1 with TRBJ1-2; D is uncertain. The CDR3 spans 13 residues. From germline, CDR1 is MGHDK and CDR2 SYGVNS. The V end was cut by 4 bases, the J end by 8 bases, with 14 bases between. The CDR3 DNA sequence: TGTGCCAGCAGTGCCGACTATCCTAGCGGCTACACCTTC. This sequence encodes CASSADYPSGYTF.

The V and J genes are TRBV9 and TRBJ2-3; unclear D gene. Germline-derived CDR1 and CDR2 are SGDLS and YYNGEE. The CDR3 covers 12 residues. Trimming pared 3 bases from V and 6 bases from J, leaving 8 bases between. The CDR3 here is CASSETGDTQYF. Written as DNA, the CDR3 is TGTGCCAGCAGCGAGACTGGGGATACGCAGTATTTT.

The chain carries TRBV24-1 and TRBJ2-2, with D tentatively TRBD2 (6 bases). Germline V gives CDR1 KGHDR, CDR2 SFDVKD. V lost 5 bases and J lost 3, with 12 bases in between. CDR3 size: 15 residues. This CDR3 reads CATSAGDFYTGELFF. The CDR3 DNA reads as TGTGCCACCAGTGCCGGGGACTTTTACACCGGGGAGCTGTTTTTT.

This clone was detected once. This chain links TRBV7-8 with TRBJ2-7; perhaps TRBD2 as D (5 bases). Germline V gene data show CDR1 as SGHVS and CDR2 as FQNEAQ. The CDR3 extends over 13 amino acids. Trimming pared 4 bases from V and 4 bases from J, leaving 11 bases between. Here the CDR3 DNA reads TGTGCCAGCAGCTCGCGGACTTATTACGAGCAGTACTTC. Its protein is CASSSRTYYEQYF.

CDR3 coding DNA: TGTGCCAGTACCCCTAGCGGGAACACCGGGGAGCTGTTTTTT. Amino acid sequence: CASTPSGNTGELFF. V usage is TRBV19 and J usage is TRBJ2-2; TRBD2 matches 7 bases. Germline CDR1 is LNHDA and CDR2 is SQIVND (reference sequence). There are 14 residues in the CDR3. With 7 bases clipped from V and 1 base from J, the junction kept 3 bases outside the gene matches.

This clone was observed once. This sequence joins TRBV15 and TRBJ2-7, with D maybe TRBD2 (5 bases). CDR3 length equals 14 residues. V lost 1 base to trimming and J lost 5 bases, with 12 bases between them. The germline V gene encodes CDR1 LNHNV and CDR2 YYDKDF (reference sequence). In nucleotides, the CDR3 is TGTGCCACCAGCAGAGTGGTGGGAGTCAACGAGCAGTACTTC. Protein: CATSRVVGVNEQYF. The full variable domain, rest sourced from reference TRBV15 and TRBJ2-7, is DAMVIQNPRYQVTQFGKPVTLSCSQTLNHNVMYWYQQKSSQAPKLLFHYYDKDFNNEADTPDNFQSRRPNTSFCFLDIRSPGLGDTAMYLCATSRVVGVNEQYFGPGTRLTVT.

The chain joins TRBV18 to TRBJ2-1, with 8 bases identical to TRBD1. CDR3 length equals 15 residues. V trimming: 4 bases; J trimming: 5 bases; junction bases outside the gene matches: 7. The germline V gene encodes CDR1 KGHSH and CDR2 LQKENI. In nucleotides, the CDR3 is TGTGCCAGCTCACGGAGGGGACAGGTAGACAATGAGCAGTTCTTC. Translation: CASSRRGQVDNEQFF.